The 18 T cell receptor beta chains below all came from one sample that was sequenced in a study of vaccination and CD4 T cells after COVID-19. The treatment: approximately nine-day PBMC culture with coronavirus spike peptide pools or control peptides (ViraFEST assay). An Oncomine TCR Beta short-read assay was used to sequence the DNA from cultured CD4+ T cells. Via MiXCR, TCRdb re-called the PCR reads, giving one row per CDR3 protein. In the table there are more than 9,500 distinct CDR3 sequences, about 50% of which are singletons. Antigens for these TCRs are unknown. Material: CD4+ T cells from blood, cultured in vitro. These receptors were obtained from a human donor who had recovered from COVID-19.

The chain recombines TRBV4-1 with TRBJ1-6; D possibly corresponds to TRBD1 (5 bases). Between the trimmed V and J ends, which lost 0 bases and 6 bases, there was a span of 15 bases. Germline CDR1 is MGHRA and CDR2 is YSYEKL. The CDR3 totals 17 residues. Written as DNA, the CDR3 is TGCGCCAGCAGCCAAGAACCGTCCGGGGGAGGTAATTCACCCCTCCACTTT. The encoded protein is CASSQEPSGGGNSPLHF.

The chain has TRBV6-5 and TRBJ1-4, with 7 bases identical to TRBD1. The CDR3 is 13 amino acids. Losses at the gene ends were 2 bases for V and 10 bases for J; bases not matched to a gene: 4. Germline CDR1 and CDR2: MNHEY and SVGAGI. The CDR3 region has the DNA TGTGCCAGCAGTTACGAGGGGGCGCGAAAACTGTTTTTT. Protein sequence: CASSYEGARKLFF.

This clonotype was seen a handful of times. The genes are TRBV20-1 and TRBJ2-4; D is undetermined. V was pared by 3 bases and J by 8 bases, with 17 bases between. CDR1 and CDR2 (germline): DFQATT, SNEGSKA (reference sequence). The CDR3 is 14 residues long. CDR3 amino acids: CSARGGPTADIQYF. The DNA for the CDR3 is TGCAGTGCTAGGGGTGGACCAACCGCAGACATTCAGTACTTC.

This sequence joins TRBV20-1 and TRBJ2-7; no firm D call. The V end lost 1 base, the J end lost 9 bases, and 10 bases lay between the germline ends. Germline lookup yields CDR1 DFQATT and CDR2 SNEGSKA (reference sequence). The CDR3 contains 11 residues. CDR3 DNA sequence: TGCAGTGCTAGAGCCGACATCGGGCAGTACTTC. Its protein is CSARADIGQYF.

The rearrangement uses TRBV20-1 and TRBJ1-2, with D possibly matching TRBD1 (6 bases). This CDR3 is built from 11 residues. Trimming removed 3 bases from V and 8 bases from J, with 10 bases in between. Germline V gene lookup returns CDR1 DFQATT and CDR2 SNEGSKA (reference sequence). The CDR3 region is CSASRGIGYTF. CDR3 DNA: TGCAGTGCTAGTAGGGGGATCGGCTACACCTTC.

V is TRBV7-2 and J is TRBJ1-2; D is perhaps TRBD1 (5 bases). Trimming removed 1 base at V and 4 bases at J, with 10 bases between. This CDR3 contains 14 residues. Germline-derived CDR1 and CDR2 are SGHTA and FQGNSA. The CDR3 reads CASSLGDSLYGYTF. CDR3 DNA sequence: TGTGCCAGCAGCTTAGGTGACAGCCTCTATGGCTACACCTTC. Filled out from reference TRBV7-2 and TRBJ1-2, the complete variable domain reads GAGVSQSPSNKVTEKGKDVELRCDPISGHTALYWYRQSLGQGLEFLIYFQGNSAPDKSGLPSDRFSAERTGGSVSTLTIQRTQQEDSAVYLCASSLGDSLYGYTFGSGTRLTVV.

This clonotype was detected a few times. The genes are TRBV19 and TRBJ2-7, with 8 positions matching TRBD2. With 5 bases clipped from V and 0 bases from J, the junction kept 9 bases outside the gene matches. The CDR3 has 16 amino acids. Germline lookup yields CDR1 LNHDA and CDR2 SQIVND (reference sequence). The CDR3 loop is CASSARGGGGSYEQYF. In DNA, the CDR3 is TGTGCCAGTAGTGCCCGGGGGGGAGGAGGCTCCTACGAGCAGTACTTC.

The chain combines TRBV28 with TRBJ1-1, with no clear D. Looked up from germline, CDR1 is MDHEN and CDR2 is SYDVKM. The CDR3 is 11 amino acids. Trimming took 5 bases from V and 1 from J, leaving 2 bases between them. CDR3 residues: CASSRNTEAFF. The CDR3 DNA reads as TGTGCCAGCAGTAGGAACACTGAAGCTTTCTTT.

The chain carries TRBV5-1 and TRBJ2-1; D perhaps matches TRBD2 (5 bases). The CDR3 consists of 12 residues. V shed 0 bases and J shed 10 bases, with 8 bases lying between them. The germline gives CDR1 SGHRS, CDR2 YFSETQ. CDR3 coding DNA: TGCGCCAGCAGCTTGGGGGGAGCCGAGCAGTTCTTC. It yields the protein CASSLGGAEQFF.

This sequence joins TRBV4-3 and TRBJ2-3; D not certain. Germline CDR1 is LGHNA and CDR2 is YSLEER. The V end lost 0 bases, the J end lost 7 bases, and 8 bases lay between the germline ends. The length of the CDR3 is 13 residues. The CDR3 DNA follows: TGCGCCAGCAGCCAAGATACCCTCTATACGCAGTATTTT. Translating it yields CASSQDTLYTQYF.

This sequence joins TRBV27 and TRBJ1-6; maybe TRBD1 (6 bases). The CDR3 covers 16 residues. The V gene lost 4 bases and the J gene lost 10 bases, with 20 bases spanning the gap. Germline lookup yields CDR1 MNHEY and CDR2 SMNVEV (reference sequence). The CDR3 spells CASSSPGGALGSPLHF. In nucleotides, the CDR3 is TGTGCCAGCAGTTCCCCTGGGGGGGCGCTTGGATCACCCCTCCACTTT.

This clonotype was found a few times. This sequence joins TRBV6-1 and TRBJ2-2; D is undetermined. The CDR3 covers 15 residues. Trimming cost V 4 bases and J 0 bases, with 9 bases left between them. From germline, CDR1 is MNHNS and CDR2 SASEGT. CDR3 nucleotide sequence: TGTGCCAGCAGTGTGAATCTCGCGAACACCGGGGAGCTGTTTTTT. It codes for CASSVNLANTGELFF.

The chain couples TRBV28 to TRBJ2-5, with 14 positions matching TRBD2. The germline V gene encodes CDR1 MDHEN and CDR2 SYDVKM. This CDR3 spans 16 amino acids. V was clipped by 3 bases and J by 3 bases; unmatched bases: 3. CDR3 sequence: CASSLGTSGGEETQYF. CDR3 nucleotide sequence: TGTGCCAGCAGTTTGGGGACTAGCGGGGGTGAAGAGACCCAGTACTTC.

The rearrangement uses TRBV28 and TRBJ1-2, with TRBD1 identical over 7 bases. V trimming: 5 bases; J trimming: 6 bases; junction bases outside the gene matches: 6. CDR3 length: 13 residues. Per the germline V gene, CDR1 is MDHEN and CDR2 is SYDVKM. CDR3 nucleotide sequence: TGTGCCAGCAGTCCCGACAGGGCCGATGGCTACACCTTC. Amino acids: CASSPDRADGYTF.

V is TRBV11-2 and J is TRBJ2-7, with D possibly TRBD2 on 6 matching bases. The germline gives CDR1 SGHAT, CDR2 FQNNGV. The V and J ends lost 3 bases and 3 bases respectively, with 15 bases between them. The CDR3 is 15 amino acids. The chain's CDR3 is CASSLMMLASYEQYF. CDR3 bases: TGTGCCAGCAGCTTGATGATGCTAGCGAGCTACGAGCAGTACTTC.

The rearrangement uses TRBV7-8 and TRBJ2-2; 10 nucleotides agree with TRBD2. The CDR3 has 17 residues. CDR1 is SGHVS and CDR2 is FQNEAQ in the germline V gene. V lost 0 bases and J lost 6; bases outside the gene matches: 7. CDR3 amino acids: CASSLAKRGGPPGELFF. In DNA, the CDR3 is TGTGCCAGCAGCTTAGCAAAGCGGGGGGGCCCCCCCGGGGAGCTGTTTTTT. Together with reference TRBV7-8 and TRBJ2-2, the CDR3 gives the full variable domain: GAGVSQSPRYKVAKRGQDVALRCDPISGHVSLFWYQQALGQGPEFLTYFQNEAQLDKSGLPSDRFFAERPEGSVSTLKIQRTQQEDSAVYLCASSLAKRGGPPGELFFGEGSRLTVL.

This clonotype has a handful of counts. The V call is TRBV20-1, the J call TRBJ2-2; D is unclear. The CDR3 loop spans 18 amino acids. The V gene's germline CDR1 is DFQATT and CDR2 SNEGSKA (reference sequence). V lost 3 bases, J lost 5 bases, and 25 bases lay in between. The CDR3 spells CSASVLTWGSSKTGELFF. In DNA, the CDR3 is TGCAGTGCTAGTGTCCTCACGTGGGGTTCGTCCAAAACCGGGGAGCTGTTTTTT.

The V gene is TRBV20-1, the J gene TRBJ2-7, with 8 bases lining up with TRBD1. The V gene's germline CDR1 is DFQATT and CDR2 SNEGSKA (reference sequence). Losses at the gene ends were 5 bases for V and 2 bases for J; bases not matched to a gene: 5. This CDR3 is built from 13 residues. The CDR3 here is CSAEDRDPYEQYF. DNA of the CDR3: TGCAGTGCTGAGGACAGGGATCCCTACGAGCAGTACTTC.